This T cell receptor beta chain was retrieved from a study of blood T cell repertoires in COVID-19. Whole-study context: Whether acute or convalescent, the COVID-19 samples came from the United States, Italy and Spain. Sample material is recorded as cDNA or gDNA derived from T cells, B-cell-depleted T cells, or PBMCs.

Trimming removed 0 bases from V and 7 bases from J, with 13 bases in between. CDR3 length: 14 amino acids. The germline CDR1 and CDR2 sequences are SGHNT and YYREEE (reference sequence). In the original processing: Estimated nucleated cell counts came from reference gene primer amplification. The assay was immunoSEQ multiplex PCR, and TCRdb's table has in-frame clones only and misses some. The D gene and trimming were derived from the DNA, and the V and J assignments and clone size from that table. This sample has 140,000 to 150,000 clones, with approximately 88% found just once. This sequence joins TRBV5-4 and TRBJ1-2; TRBD1 might be the D (5 bases). Sequencing input: peripheral blood. This sequence was found in a woman aged 45-59 years with acute or convalescent COVID-19. CDR3 amino acids: CASSLVGAGLGYTF. CDR3 in DNA: TGTGCCAGCAGCTTGGTAGGCGCAGGGCTTGGCTACACCTTC.